The T cell receptor beta chain described here comes from a study of Graves' ophthalmopathy and Graves' hyperthyroidism (dated by TCRdb to the late 2010s). About the study as a whole: Peripheral blood samples were taken at the time of initial diagnosis, before any treatment was given. The study used TCR beta repertoire signatures to distinguish Graves' ophthalmopathy from Graves' hyperthyroidism and to predict progression to ophthalmopathy. An independent validation cohort was composed of roughly 18 hyperthyroidism patients and around 16 patients who later progressed from hyperthyroidism to ophthalmopathy. In total, 120 to 150 blood samples were TCR-sequenced: 43 ophthalmopathy, some 75 hyperthyroidism and 17 hyperthyroidism-to-ophthalmopathy patients. Following sample collection, hyperthyroidism patients were given methimazole at a starting dose of 30 mg daily, and ophthalmopathy patients were given high-dose intravenous methylprednisolone. T-cell repertoires of thyroid tissue and blood were compared in several hyperthyroidism patients. To explore V-J signatures distinguishing ophthalmopathy from hyperthyroidism, a discovery set of under 110 patients (fewer than 45 ophthalmopathy, some 57 stable hyperthyroidism) was enrolled. What the authors observed across the whole study: Sample size was not statistically predetermined, and group allocation was not concealed from the investigators. In validation, the model predicted ophthalmopathy progression with nearly 71% sensitivity and roughly 72% specificity; about a dozen predicted patients were CT-confirmed with GO in a median of about 6.1 months. Ophthalmopathy was separated from stable hyperthyroidism by the 13-signature model with around 89% sensitivity and around 81% specificity in cross-validation and with 80%/75% in the test set. Most of the expanded thyroid clonotypes with a frequency above 0.001 were also detected in blood, and it was suggested that the thyroid immune response may be reflected by blood repertoires.

Reading the germline V gene gives CDR1 SGHTA and CDR2 FQGNSA. Measured from the cysteine to the phenylalanine, the CDR3 is 17 residues long. Just the 51-base CDR3 DNA is kept, in frame starting at base 1. Unmatched junction bases come to 6, with V trimmed by 5 bases and J by 1 base. The ophthalmopathy patients had moderately to severely active disease, with a Clinical Activity Score of 3 or higher, a NOSPECS grade of 4 or higher, and a disease duration of less than 3 months. Patients with other autoimmune diseases, uncontrolled infections, pregnancy or lactation were excluded from the study. Clinical symptoms, serum thyroxine, TRAb, thyroid ultrasound and orbital computed tomography formed the basis of the diagnosis. PBMCs were isolated from about 10 ml of fresh peripheral blood by Ficoll-Paque density gradient centrifugation. Trizol reagent was used to extract the total RNA, and its quality was then checked on an Agilent 2100 Bioanalyzer.

This clonotype was observed at least ten times. What antigen it recognizes has not been identified. No much larger clone is present one base from it, and per-base qualities are unavailable. For repertoire sequencing, TCR beta CDR3 regions were amplified from RNA transcripts. HTBI primers and the Qiagen OneStep RT-PCR kit were used in a first-round RT-PCR, which was followed by a second-round multiplex PCR, size selection and purification. Libraries were sequenced on an Illumina HiSeq2000 using paired-end 100 bp reads. The study's own analysis went as follows. SOAPnuke was used for read processing, and reads with adapters, uncalled bases, a mean Phred below 15, or no exact constant-primer or identifier match were discarded. COPE v1.2.5 was used to merge the high-quality paired reads. Each unique nucleotide sequence was treated as a clonotype, and MiTCR v1.1 was used to align the clonotypes to the IMGT TRB V, D and J references. The analysis was limited to V-J combinations with a frequency above 0.0001, which together covered 98% to 99.2% of repertoires. A TCR clonal expansion and chaos score per V-J combination was defined as the ratio of F50 clonal expansion to chaos observed in the TCRdist matrix. Features were reduced by Welch's t-statistics and random forest to about a dozen V-J combinations, which fed a naive Bayes classifier. Thyroid-blood repertoire similarity was quantified with the Morisita-Horn index. TCRdb reworked the public reads: Q25 trimming with fastp, MiXCR clone assembly, productive beta chains retained. Identical CDR3 proteins give one entry, which carries the most common genes and DNA. TCRdb assigned the V and J calls; the authors' analysis was not used. In all, the sample holds 650,000 to 800,000 distinct CDR3 sequences, and about two fifths of those were seen once. The top ten clonotypes cover 3.3% of the sample.

The receptor was derived from an adult man with Graves' ophthalmopathy. Rearrangement joined TRBV7-2 to TRBJ2-7, and 15 junction bases match TRBD2. Sequenced material: peripheral blood. The CDR3 reads CASSTPGTSGGSYEQYF. The nucleotides read TGTGCCAGCAGCACACCCGGGACTAGCGGGGGGTCCTACGAGCAGTACTTC.